The 9 T cell receptor beta chains listed next were all sequenced from one sample in a study of early T cells in non-severe SARS-CoV-2 infection. TCRdb ran MiXCR on the 5' RACE reads and lists one entry per CDR3 protein. The sample has over 50,000 distinct CDR3 sequences, about 7.7% seen once. This specimen was whole blood, taken at baseline. The receptors stem from an adult who was a healthcare worker with PCR-confirmed SARS-CoV-2 infection or an uninfected control (not recorded which).

This clonotype was recorded at least ten times. V is TRBV4-3 and J is TRBJ2-2, with 7 positions matching TRBD2. The V and J ends lost 0 bases and 1 base, in that order; junction bases with no gene match: 5. The V gene's germline CDR1 is LGHNA and CDR2 YSLEER. The CDR3 extends over 17 amino acids. Here the CDR3 DNA reads TGCGCCAGCAGCCAAGATAGACTAGCCGAGAACACCGGGGAGCTGTTTTTT. Residues: CASSQDRLAENTGELFF.

The rearrangement joins TRBV15 to TRBJ2-2, with D perhaps given as TRBD1 or TRBD2 (5 bases each). This CDR3 comprises 14 residues. The V end was cut by 10 bases, the J end by 1 base, with 13 bases between. The germline V gene has CDR1 LNHNV and CDR2 YYDKDF (reference sequence). In DNA form, the CDR3 reads TGTGCCATTGAGGGGCTCCTGAACACCGGGGAGCTGTTTTTT. Its protein is CAIEGLLNTGELFF. The variable domain in full, with the rest retrieved from reference TRBV15 and TRBJ2-2, is DAMVIQNPRYQVTQFGKPVTLSCSQTLNHNVMYWYQQKSSQAPKLLFHYYDKDFNNEADTPDNFQSRRPNTSFCFLDIRSPGLGDTAMYLCAIEGLLNTGELFFGEGSRLTVL.

The V call is TRBV11-2, the J call TRBJ2-7; TRBD1 aligns across 9 bases. The CDR3 contains 15 residues. The germline V gene has CDR1 SGHAT and CDR2 FQNNGV. J gave up 5 bases and V 2 bases, and 7 bases lay outside the gene matches. The CDR3 protein is CASSLLGWDRDEQYF. The DNA of the CDR3 is TGTGCCAGCAGCTTATTAGGTTGGGACAGGGACGAGCAGTACTTC.

This clonotype has more than one count but fewer than ten. This chain uses TRBV12-3 or TRBV12-4 with TRBJ2-7; D uncertain. The V and J ends lost 3 bases and 6 bases respectively, with 9 bases between them. This CDR3 has 12 residues. CDR3 nucleotide sequence: TGTGCCAGCAGTTTGATGGGATCCGAGCAGTACTTC. Encoded protein: CASSLMGSEQYF.

This clonotype was counted many times. The chain joins TRBV18 to TRBJ2-7, with TRBD1 matching over 11 bases. The CDR3 runs to 15 residues. Trimming took 2 bases from V and 3 from J; bases not matched to a gene: 3. CDR1 KGHSH and CDR2 LQKENI come from the germline V gene. CDR3 protein: CASSPGTGGHYEQYF. The CDR3 bases are TGTGCCAGCTCACCAGGGACAGGGGGACACTACGAGCAGTACTTC.

In its sample, this clonotype was seen many times. In nucleotides, the CDR3 is TGCGCCAGCAGCTTGGAAGCGACGGAGCAGTTCTTC. Its translation is CASSLEATEQFF. The V call is TRBV5-1, the J call TRBJ2-1; D is undetermined. The germline V and J ends were trimmed by 0 bases and 10 bases, with 8 bases remaining between them. Germline assignment: CDR1 SGHRS and CDR2 YFSETQ. The CDR3 sequence is 12 residues long.

This clonotype was seen a handful of times. The chain carries TRBV29-1 and TRBJ2-3; 8 bases match TRBD2. The CDR3 contains 14 residues. With 5 bases clipped from V and 4 bases from J, the junction kept 8 bases outside the gene matches. CDR1 is SQVTM and CDR2 is ANQGSEA in the germline V gene. The CDR3: CSVSRAGASDTQYF. The CDR3 nucleotides are TGCAGCGTTTCTCGAGCGGGAGCCTCAGATACGCAGTATTTT.

This clonotype was counted at least ten times. This chain links TRBV3-1 with TRBJ2-7; TRBD1 matches 8 bases. The CDR3 has 14 amino acids. Trimming removed 1 base from V and 11 bases from J; junction bases left unmatched: 10. CDR1 LGHDT and CDR2 YNNKEL come from the germline V gene (reference sequence). The CDR3 sequence is CASSQGGQGAQKYF. CDR3 DNA sequence: TGTGCCAGCAGCCAAGGGGGCCAGGGGGCCCAGAAGTACTTC.

V is TRBV10-3 and J is TRBJ2-1; D is possibly TRBD1 (5 bases). Germline assignment: CDR1 ENHRY and CDR2 SYGVKD. This CDR3 has 14 residues. Trimming pared 3 bases from V and 5 bases from J, leaving 11 bases between. CDR3 loop: CAISDPTAHNEQFF. In nucleotides, the CDR3 is TGTGCCATCAGTGACCCGACAGCTCACAATGAGCAGTTCTTC.